Below are 18 T cell receptor beta chains sequenced from a single sample in a study of cytomegalovirus exposure and HLA in healthy donors. The PCR was carried out with 60 Vbeta primers and 13 Jbeta primers. Libraries were prepared by immunoSEQ multiplex PCR; TCRdb keeps only in-frame clonotypes and omits some of them. This table has more than 150,000 clones, more than 80% appearing once. Sample: PBMCs. The source is a boy aged 5-17 years in good health and CMV-seronegative.

J is TRBJ1-5 and V is TRBV29-1; D is unclear. The CDR3 is 13 amino acids. Germline CDR1 SQVTM, CDR2 ANQGSEA. The V and J ends lost 4 bases and 0 bases respectively, with 7 bases between them. Here the CDR3 DNA reads TGCAGCGTTGTATTGTCTAGCAATCAGCCCCAGCATTTT. It codes for CSVVLSSNQPQHF.

The chain recombines TRBV6-5 with TRBJ2-2; D might be TRBD1 (6 bases). CDR3 size: 16 residues. CDR1 is MNHEY and CDR2 is SVGAGI in the germline V gene. Deletions cut 0 bases from V and 7 bases from J, with 15 bases between. CDR3 region: CASSYSMWGQGGELFF. The CDR3 nucleotides are TGTGCCAGCAGTTACTCGATGTGGGGGCAAGGCGGGGAGCTGTTTTTT.

The chain joins TRBV28 to TRBJ2-7; 9 bases fit TRBD1. V was pared by 5 bases and J by 3 bases, with 8 bases of the junction left unmatched. CDR1 MDHEN and CDR2 SYDVKM come from the germline V gene. The CDR3 is 15 residues long. CDR3 amino acids: CASSAPGQGYYEQYF. Here the CDR3 DNA reads TGTGCCAGCAGTGCACCGGGACAGGGTTACTACGAGCAGTACTTC. Variable domain in full (rest from reference TRBV28 and TRBJ2-7): DVKVTQSSRYLVKRTGEKVFLECVQDMDHENMFWYRQDPGLGLRLIYFSYDVKMKEKGDIPEGYSVSREKKERFSLILESASTNQTSMYLCASSAPGQGYYEQYFGPGTRLTVT.

The sample holds one count of this clone. The chain employs TRBV12-5 and TRBJ2-1; 13 nucleotides align to TRBD2. The CDR3 is 16 residues long. Per the germline V gene, CDR1 is LGHNT and CDR2 is FRNRAP. The J segment lost 5 bases and the V segment lost 2 bases, leaving 3 bases of the junction unmatched. The CDR3 sequence: CASGLTSGRANNEQFF. CDR3 bases: TGTGCTAGTGGTTTGACTAGCGGGAGGGCAAACAATGAGCAGTTCTTC.

V is TRBV6-1 and J is TRBJ1-2; 11 bases are shared with TRBD1. J gave up 4 bases and V 3 bases, and 4 bases lay outside the gene matches. The CDR3 is 15 residues long. The germline gives CDR1 MNHNS, CDR2 SASEGT. DNA of the CDR3: TGTGCCAGCAGTGAGGCCGGGACAGGGGGCTATGGCTACACCTTC. Its protein is CASSEAGTGGYGYTF.

This clone was observed a handful of times. The junction does not match germline at one end; this may be a read error. The CDR3 protein is CASSRGTGENFGYTF. The CDR3 DNA is TGCGCCAGCAGCAGGGGGACAGGGGAGAACTTTGGCTACACCTTC. This chain links TRBV5-1 with TRBJ1-2, with 10 bases matching TRBD1. CDR1 is SGHRS and CDR2 is YFSETQ in the germline V gene. The CDR3 runs 15 residues.

The chain carries TRBV11-2 and TRBJ2-6; 16 bases fit TRBD2. The CDR3 is 19 amino acids. J lost 0 bases, V lost 5 bases, and 4 bases had no gene match. The germline CDR1 and CDR2 sequences are SGHAT and FQNNGV. CDR3 residues: CASSKGLAGGYSGANVLTF. CDR3 coding DNA: TGTGCCAGCAGCAAGGGACTAGCGGGGGGGTACTCTGGGGCCAACGTCCTGACTTTC.

The chain has TRBV7-9 and TRBJ2-2; 10 bases line up with TRBD1. This CDR3 spans 16 amino acids. Germline assignment: CDR1 SEHNR and CDR2 FQNEAQ (reference sequence). Losses at the gene ends were 4 bases for V and 2 bases for J; bases not matched to a gene: 4. The CDR3 spells CASSSWDRGNTGELFF. The CDR3 DNA reads TGTGCCAGCAGCTCGTGGGACAGGGGTAACACCGGGGAGCTGTTTTTT.

This chain uses TRBV7-3 with TRBJ1-1; TRBD1 matches 7 bases. This CDR3 is 18 amino acids long. Trimming removed 5 bases from V and 0 bases from J; junction bases left unmatched: 15. Per germline, CDR1 SGHTA and CDR2 FQGTGA. The CDR3 DNA is TGTGCCAGCAGCCCCGGGGGGGGCAGGGGGACCATGAACACTGAAGCTTTCTTT. It specifies CASSPGGGRGTMNTEAFF.

This chain links TRBV6-4 with TRBJ2-1; 9 nucleotides line up with TRBD2. Germline CDR1 reads MRHNA; CDR2 reads SNTAGT. V was clipped by 3 bases and J by 9 bases; unmatched bases: 9. The CDR3 length is 15 residues. This CDR3 reads CASSEQAGGPSEQFF. As DNA, the CDR3 is TGTGCCAGCAGTGAGCAGGCGGGAGGGCCAAGTGAGCAGTTCTTC.

The rearrangement joins TRBV15 to TRBJ2-1, with TRBD1 matching over 7 bases. Per the germline V gene, CDR1 is LNHNV and CDR2 is YYDKDF (reference sequence). V was clipped by 0 bases and J by 5 bases; unmatched bases: 7. The CDR3 totals 16 residues. CDR3 in amino acids: CATSRDIRGKNNEQFF. Here the CDR3 DNA reads TGTGCCACCAGCAGAGATATCAGGGGGAAGAACAATGAGCAGTTCTTC.

This chain joins TRBV19 and TRBJ1-1; D is uncertain. Germline values: CDR1 LNHDA, CDR2 SQIVND (reference sequence). The V and J ends lost 4 bases and 3 bases respectively, with 15 bases between them. This CDR3 has 15 amino acids. The DNA of the CDR3 is TGTGCCAGTAGTACGGGAGGGTGGGGAGACACTGAAGCTTTCTTT. Translating gives CASSTGGWGDTEAFF. The complete variable domain, with remaining parts taken from reference TRBV19 and TRBJ1-1, reads DGGITQSPKYLFRKEGQNVTLSCEQNLNHDAMYWYRQDPGQGLRLIYYSQIVNDFQKGDIAEGYSVSREKKESFPLTVTSAQKNPTAFYLCASSTGGWGDTEAFFGQGTRLTVV.

This clone has more than one count but fewer than ten. The genes are TRBV5-1 and TRBJ2-7; a weak D match, TRBD2 (6 bases). The V end lost 1 base, the J end lost 7 bases, and 15 bases lay between the germline ends. CDR1 and CDR2 from the germline V gene are SGHRS and YFSETQ. CDR3 size: 14 residues. The CDR3 region has the DNA TGCGCCAGCAGCTTGACGCGGGGTGGCGGTGAGCAGTACTTC. This translates into CASSLTRGGGEQYF.

The sample holds one count of this clone. V and J are TRBV9 and TRBJ1-3; 7 positions match TRBD1. The germline gives CDR1 SGDLS, CDR2 YYNGEE. V lost 1 base to trimming and J lost 2 bases; unmatched junction nucleotides: 0. The CDR3 loop spans 14 amino acids. The CDR3 DNA follows: TGTGCCAGCAGCGTACAGGGGGCTGGAAACACCATATATTTT. Translation gives CASSVQGAGNTIYF.

V gene TRBV9 combines with J gene TRBJ2-3; the D gene is possibly TRBD2 (6 bases). This CDR3 has 15 residues. Germline V gene lookup returns CDR1 SGDLS and CDR2 YYNGEE. Trimming took off 3 bases at V and 6 bases at J, with 17 bases between the two ends. This chain's CDR3 is CASSATSSEVDTQYF. CDR3 DNA: TGTGCCAGCAGCGCGACTAGTTCGGAGGTGGATACGCAGTATTTT.

The chain combines TRBV19 with TRBJ2-2, with TRBD1 matching over 7 bases. Germline V gene data show CDR1 as LNHDA and CDR2 as SQIVND (reference sequence). Trimming at V came to 4 bases and at J to 4 bases, leaving 3 bases not matched to a gene. The CDR3 is 14 residues long. The CDR3 region has the DNA TGTGCCAGTAGTACACAGGGGACCACCGGGGAGCTGTTTTTT. Encoded protein: CASSTQGTTGELFF.

The CDR3 loop reads CASSLTGDGGTEAFF. The CDR3 DNA is TGTGCCAGCAGCTTAACAGGGGATGGTGGCACTGAAGCTTTCTTT. The chain combines TRBV7-3 with TRBJ1-1; perhaps TRBD1 as D (5 bases). V lost 0 bases to trimming and J lost 4 bases, with 12 bases between them. CDR1 is SGHTA, CDR2 FQGTGA, per germline. The CDR3 covers 15 residues.

The V gene is TRBV19, the J gene TRBJ2-1, with 9 bases aligning to TRBD2. The V gene's germline CDR1 is LNHDA and CDR2 SQIVND (reference sequence). J gave up 5 bases and V 5 bases, and 10 bases lay outside the gene matches. The CDR3 is made up of 16 amino acids. The CDR3 coding sequence is TGTGCCAGTAGTGTGACTAGCGGAGGGGCTCACAATGAGCAGTTCTTC. Its protein is CASSVTSGGAHNEQFF.